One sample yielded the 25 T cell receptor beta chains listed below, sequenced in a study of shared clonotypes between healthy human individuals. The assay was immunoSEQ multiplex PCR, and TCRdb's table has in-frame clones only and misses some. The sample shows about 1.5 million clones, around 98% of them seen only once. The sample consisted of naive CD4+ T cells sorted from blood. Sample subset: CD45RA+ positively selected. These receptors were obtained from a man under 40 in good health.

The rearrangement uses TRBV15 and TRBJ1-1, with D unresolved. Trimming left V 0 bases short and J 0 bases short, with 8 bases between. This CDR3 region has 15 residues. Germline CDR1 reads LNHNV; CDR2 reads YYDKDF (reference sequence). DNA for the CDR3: TGTGCCACCAGCAGAGATTATGCCGTGAACACTGAAGCTTTCTTT. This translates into CATSRDYAVNTEAFF. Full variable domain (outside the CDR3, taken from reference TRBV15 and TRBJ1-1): DAMVIQNPRYQVTQFGKPVTLSCSQTLNHNVMYWYQQKSSQAPKLLFHYYDKDFNNEADTPDNFQSRRPNTSFCFLDIRSPGLGDTAMYLCATSRDYAVNTEAFFGQGTRLTVV.

The CDR3 DNA reads as TGTGCCAGCAGCCACAACGAGGGCTCAGGAGATACGCAGTATTTT. Translated, it gives CASSHNEGSGDTQYF. This chain connects TRBV9 to TRBJ2-3; weak D call: TRBD2 (5 bases). The CDR3 consists of 15 residues. In germline, CDR1 is SGDLS, CDR2 YYNGEE. The germline V and J ends were trimmed by 4 bases and 5 bases, with 17 bases remaining between them.

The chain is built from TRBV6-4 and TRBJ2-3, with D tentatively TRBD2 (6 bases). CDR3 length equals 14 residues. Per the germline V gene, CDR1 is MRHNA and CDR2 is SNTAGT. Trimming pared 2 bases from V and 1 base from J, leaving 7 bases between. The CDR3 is CASSDTGGTDTQYF. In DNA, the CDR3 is TGTGCCAGCAGTGACACGGGAGGCACAGATACGCAGTATTTT.

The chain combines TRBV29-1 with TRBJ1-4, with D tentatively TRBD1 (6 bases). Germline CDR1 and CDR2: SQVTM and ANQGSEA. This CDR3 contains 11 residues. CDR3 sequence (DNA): TGCAGTGTAAGGAGGGGGGGAAAACTGTTTTTT. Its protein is CSVRRGGKLFF.

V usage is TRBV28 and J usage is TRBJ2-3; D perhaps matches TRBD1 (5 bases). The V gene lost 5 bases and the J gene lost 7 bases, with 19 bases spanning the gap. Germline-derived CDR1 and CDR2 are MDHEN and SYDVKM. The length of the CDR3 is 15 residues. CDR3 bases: TGTGCCAGCAGTCCAGGGTTCGCCACAGCCAATACGCAGTATTTT. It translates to CASSPGFATANTQYF. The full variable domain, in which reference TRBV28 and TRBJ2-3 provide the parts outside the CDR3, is DVKVTQSSRYLVKRTGEKVFLECVQDMDHENMFWYRQDPGLGLRLIYFSYDVKMKEKGDIPEGYSVSREKKERFSLILESASTNQTSMYLCASSPGFATANTQYFGPGTRLTVL.

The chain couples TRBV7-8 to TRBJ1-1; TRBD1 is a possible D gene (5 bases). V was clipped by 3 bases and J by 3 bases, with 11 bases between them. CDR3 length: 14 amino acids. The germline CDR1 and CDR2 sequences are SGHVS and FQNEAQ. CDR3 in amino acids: CASSFQGTYTEAFF. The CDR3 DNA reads TGTGCCAGCAGCTTTCAGGGAACATACACTGAAGCTTTCTTT.

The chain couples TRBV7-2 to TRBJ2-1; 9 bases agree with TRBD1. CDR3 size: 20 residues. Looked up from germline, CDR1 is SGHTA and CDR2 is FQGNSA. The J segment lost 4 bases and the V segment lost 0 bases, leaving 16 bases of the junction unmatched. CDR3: CASSLALRGTGTGKYNEQFF. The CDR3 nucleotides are TGTGCCAGCAGCTTAGCCCTCAGGGGGACCGGGACAGGGAAGTACAATGAGCAGTTCTTC.

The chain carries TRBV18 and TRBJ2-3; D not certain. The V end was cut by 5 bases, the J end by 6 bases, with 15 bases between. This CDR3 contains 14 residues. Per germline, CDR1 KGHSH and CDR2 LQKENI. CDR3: CASSFRHAEDTQYF. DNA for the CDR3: TGTGCCAGCTCATTCCGGCACGCTGAGGATACGCAGTATTTT. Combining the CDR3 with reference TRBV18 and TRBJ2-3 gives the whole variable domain NAGVMQNPRHLVRRRGQEARLRCSPMKGHSHVYWYRQLPEEGLKFMVYLQKENIIDESGMPKERFSAEFPKEGPSILRIQQVVRGDSAAYFCASSFRHAEDTQYFGPGTRLTVL.

The CDR3 DNA reads TGTGCCAGCAGTTACCCCGGCGGCACCGGGGAGCTGTTTTTT. Translation: CASSYPGGTGELFF. The chain employs TRBV6-6 and TRBJ2-2; D ambiguous. Trimming stripped 2 bases from V and 4 bases from J, with 8 bases between. The CDR3 runs to 14 residues. The germline V gene encodes CDR1 MNHNY and CDR2 SVGAGI (reference sequence).

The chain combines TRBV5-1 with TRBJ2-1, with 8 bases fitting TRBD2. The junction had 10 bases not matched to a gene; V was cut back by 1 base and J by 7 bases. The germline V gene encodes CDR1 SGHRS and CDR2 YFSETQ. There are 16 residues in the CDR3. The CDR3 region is CASSLYDGRVRNEQFF. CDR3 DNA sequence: TGCGCCAGCAGCTTGTACGACGGGAGGGTAAGGAATGAGCAGTTCTTC.

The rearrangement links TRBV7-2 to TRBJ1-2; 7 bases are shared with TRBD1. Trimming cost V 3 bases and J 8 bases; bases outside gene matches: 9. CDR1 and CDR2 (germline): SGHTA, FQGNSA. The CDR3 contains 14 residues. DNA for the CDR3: TGTGCCAGCAGCTTGATTTACCAGGGGGGAGGCTACACCTTC. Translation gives CASSLIYQGGGYTF.

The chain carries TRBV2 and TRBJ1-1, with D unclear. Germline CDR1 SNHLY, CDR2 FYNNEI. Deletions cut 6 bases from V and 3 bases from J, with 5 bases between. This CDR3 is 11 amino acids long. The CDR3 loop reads CASRSYTEAFF. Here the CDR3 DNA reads TGTGCCAGCAGAAGTTACACTGAAGCTTTCTTT.

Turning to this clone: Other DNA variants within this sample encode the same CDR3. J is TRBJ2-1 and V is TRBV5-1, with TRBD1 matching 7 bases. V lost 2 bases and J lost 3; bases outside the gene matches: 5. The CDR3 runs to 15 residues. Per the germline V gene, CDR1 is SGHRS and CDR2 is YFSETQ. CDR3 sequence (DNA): TGCGCCAGCAGCTTCCGGGACAGAGACTACAATGAGCAGTTCTTC. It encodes CASSFRDRDYNEQFF.

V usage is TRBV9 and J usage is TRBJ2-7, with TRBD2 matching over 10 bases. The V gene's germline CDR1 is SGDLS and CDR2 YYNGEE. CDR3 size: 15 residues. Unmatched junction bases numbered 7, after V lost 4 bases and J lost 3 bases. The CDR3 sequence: CASSPRTSGDYEQYF. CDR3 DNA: TGTGCCAGCAGCCCACGGACTAGCGGAGACTACGAGCAGTACTTC.

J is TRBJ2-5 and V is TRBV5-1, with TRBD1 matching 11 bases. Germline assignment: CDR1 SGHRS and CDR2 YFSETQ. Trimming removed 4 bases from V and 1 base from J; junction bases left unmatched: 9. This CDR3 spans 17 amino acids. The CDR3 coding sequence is TGCGCCAGCAGCCACGGGACAGGGGGTATCATCCAAGAGACCCAGTACTTC. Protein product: CASSHGTGGIIQETQYF.

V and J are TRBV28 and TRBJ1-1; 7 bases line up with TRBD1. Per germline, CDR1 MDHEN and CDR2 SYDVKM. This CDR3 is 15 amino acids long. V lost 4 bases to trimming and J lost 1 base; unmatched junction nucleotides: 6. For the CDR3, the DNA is TGTGCCAGCAGTTCGCCCAGGGGGAAGAACACTGAAGCTTTCTTT. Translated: CASSSPRGKNTEAFF.

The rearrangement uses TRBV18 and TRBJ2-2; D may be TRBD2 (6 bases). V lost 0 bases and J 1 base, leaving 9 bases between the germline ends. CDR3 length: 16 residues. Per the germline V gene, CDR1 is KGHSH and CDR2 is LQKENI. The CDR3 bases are TGTGCCAGCTCACCACCCGGGACTCTGAACACCGGGGAGCTGTTTTTT. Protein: CASSPPGTLNTGELFF.

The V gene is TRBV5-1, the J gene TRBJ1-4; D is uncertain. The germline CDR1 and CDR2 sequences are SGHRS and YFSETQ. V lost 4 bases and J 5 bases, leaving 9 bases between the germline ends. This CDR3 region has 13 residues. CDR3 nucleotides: TGCGCCAGCAGCATCCCGGGGAATGAAAAACTGTTTTTT. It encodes CASSIPGNEKLFF.

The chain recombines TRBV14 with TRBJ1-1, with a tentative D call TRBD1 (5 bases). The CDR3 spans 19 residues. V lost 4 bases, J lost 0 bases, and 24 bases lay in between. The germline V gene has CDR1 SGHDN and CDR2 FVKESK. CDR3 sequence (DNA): TGTGCCAGCAGCCCGAACCGCGGGACGACACCAATACTGAACACTGAAGCTTTCTTT. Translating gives CASSPNRGTTPILNTEAFF.

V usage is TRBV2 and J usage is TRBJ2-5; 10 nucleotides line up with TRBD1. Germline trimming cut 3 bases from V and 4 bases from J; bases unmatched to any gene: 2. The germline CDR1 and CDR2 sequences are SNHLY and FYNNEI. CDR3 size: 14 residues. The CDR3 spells CASSEDRGVETQYF. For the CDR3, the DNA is TGTGCCAGCAGTGAGGACAGGGGGGTAGAGACCCAGTACTTC.

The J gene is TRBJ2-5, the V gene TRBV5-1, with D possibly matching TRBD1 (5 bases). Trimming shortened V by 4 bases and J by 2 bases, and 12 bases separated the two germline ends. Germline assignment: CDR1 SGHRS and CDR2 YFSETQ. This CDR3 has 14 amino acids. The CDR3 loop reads CASSERQIQETQYF. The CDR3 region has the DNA TGCGCCAGCAGCGAGAGACAGATACAAGAGACCCAGTACTTC.

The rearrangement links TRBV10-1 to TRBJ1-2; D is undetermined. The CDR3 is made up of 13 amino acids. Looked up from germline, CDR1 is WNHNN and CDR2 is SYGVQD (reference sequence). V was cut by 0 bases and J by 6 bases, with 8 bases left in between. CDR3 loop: CASSESGLNGYTF. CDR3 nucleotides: TGCGCCAGCAGTGAGTCAGGACTTAATGGCTACACCTTC.

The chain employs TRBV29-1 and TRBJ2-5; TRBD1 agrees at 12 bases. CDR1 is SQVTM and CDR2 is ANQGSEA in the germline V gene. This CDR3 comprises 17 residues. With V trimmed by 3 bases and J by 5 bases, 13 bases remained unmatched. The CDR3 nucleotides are TGCAGCGTTGATAGGGAGGGACAGGGGGCTTTCGGGGAGACCCAGTACTTC. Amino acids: CSVDREGQGAFGETQYF.

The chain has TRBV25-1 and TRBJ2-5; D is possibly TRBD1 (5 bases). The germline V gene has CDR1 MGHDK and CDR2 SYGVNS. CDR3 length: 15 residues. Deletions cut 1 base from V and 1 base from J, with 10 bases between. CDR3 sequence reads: CASSEFVRAQETQYF. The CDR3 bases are TGTGCCAGCAGTGAATTCGTCAGGGCCCAAGAGACCCAGTACTTC.

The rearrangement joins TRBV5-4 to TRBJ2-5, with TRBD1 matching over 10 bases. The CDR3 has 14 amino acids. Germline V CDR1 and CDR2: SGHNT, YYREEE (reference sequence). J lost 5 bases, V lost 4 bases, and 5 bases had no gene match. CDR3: CASSRQGARETQYF. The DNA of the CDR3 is TGTGCCAGCAGCAGACAGGGGGCGCGGGAGACCCAGTACTTC. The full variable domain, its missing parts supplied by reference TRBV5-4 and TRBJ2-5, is ETGVTQSPTHLIKTRGQQVTLRCSSQSGHNTVSWYQQALGQGPQFIFQYYREEENGRGNFPPRFSGLQFPNYSSELNVNALELDDSALYLCASSRQGARETQYFGPGTRLLVL.